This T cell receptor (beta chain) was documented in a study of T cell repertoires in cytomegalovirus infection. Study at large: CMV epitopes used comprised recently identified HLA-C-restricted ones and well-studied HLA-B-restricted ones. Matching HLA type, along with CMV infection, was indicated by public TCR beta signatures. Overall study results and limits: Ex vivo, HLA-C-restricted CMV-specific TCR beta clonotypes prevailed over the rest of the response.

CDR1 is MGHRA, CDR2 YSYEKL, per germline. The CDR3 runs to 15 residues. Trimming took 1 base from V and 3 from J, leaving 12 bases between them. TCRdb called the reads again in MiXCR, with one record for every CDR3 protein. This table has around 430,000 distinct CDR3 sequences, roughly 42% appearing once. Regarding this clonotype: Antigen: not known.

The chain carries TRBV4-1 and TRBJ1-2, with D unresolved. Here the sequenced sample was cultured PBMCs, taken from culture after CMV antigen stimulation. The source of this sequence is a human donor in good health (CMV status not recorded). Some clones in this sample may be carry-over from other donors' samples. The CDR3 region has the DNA TGCGCCAGCAGCCAAGTGCCAGCAGTCCACTATGGCTACACCTTC. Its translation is CASSQVPAVHYGYTF.